The T cell receptor (beta chain) described here comes from a study of prognosis after radiotherapy for stage I lung cancer. Study in general: Among seven or eight patients the tumors were squamous cell carcinoma, and among more than ten they were adenocarcinoma. Therapy given concurrently with stereotactic body radiotherapy reached no patient. Distant metastases developed in four patients after radiotherapy (median roughly 7 months); 15 showed no significant progression.

Two-round multiplex PCR amplified TCR beta CDR3 from genomic DNA. Specific primers for each TRBV and TRBJ gene were what first-round PCR used. TCRdb re-derived calls from the multiplex PCR reads in MiXCR, one entry per CDR3 protein. This table holds about 18,000 distinct CDR3 sequences, around 50% found once. The CDR3 is 12 amino acids. The V gene's germline CDR1 is MNHEY and CDR2 SMNVEV (reference sequence). Trimming took off 6 bases at V and 8 bases at J, with 13 bases between the two ends. This clonotype is deemed medium-sized. The sequencing here drew on PBMCs, taken before or after stereotactic body radiation therapy (not recorded which). The sequence was obtained from a donor aged 50 or older with non-small cell lung cancer. The V gene is TRBV27, the J gene TRBJ1-2; D perhaps matches TRBD1 (6 bases). The CDR3 sequence: CASRDRSGGYTF. The CDR3 DNA reads as TGTGCCAGCAGAGACAGGTCGGGCGGCTACACCTTC.